These 15 T cell receptor beta chains share one sample of origin, sequenced in a study of beta chain features in type 1 diabetes. Since all of the isolated RNA was reverse transcribed, expressed TCRB transcripts were what got sequenced. Libraries were prepared by immunoSEQ multiplex PCR; TCRdb keeps only in-frame clonotypes and omits some of them. The sample yields about 740,000 clones, roughly 13% seen once. Points from the study as a whole: In all four CD4+ subsets, TCRB CDR3 length was significantly, moderately reduced in type 1 diabetes.

Their specific antigens are unknown. The sequenced sample consisted of naive CD4+ T cells from blood. These receptors all stem from a man between 18 and 35 years old with type 1 diabetes.

The chain is built from TRBV25-1 and TRBJ1-1; perhaps TRBD1 as D (5 bases). Trimming stripped 3 bases from V and 3 bases from J, with 14 bases between. The germline gives CDR1 MGHDK, CDR2 SYGVNS. The CDR3 length is 15 residues. CDR3: CASSEGTTVDTEAFF. The CDR3 bases are TGTGCCAGCAGTGAGGGGACGACCGTGGACACTGAAGCTTTCTTT.

This clone was seen a handful of times. V gene TRBV7-3 combines with J gene TRBJ2-3, with D perhaps given as TRBD1 or TRBD2 (5 bases each). This CDR3 is built from 16 residues. CDR1 SGHTA and CDR2 FQGTGA come from the germline V gene. V lost 5 bases and J lost 5, with 20 bases in between. This CDR3 reads CASSPGPRTDKDTQYF. CDR3 nucleotide sequence: TGTGCCAGCAGCCCGGGACCAAGAACAGACAAAGATACGCAGTATTTT.

This clone was seen more than once but under ten times. This chain uses TRBV10-3 with TRBJ2-2, with no clear D. Germline V gene data show CDR1 as ENHRY and CDR2 as SYGVKD. Between the trimmed V and J ends, which lost 7 bases and 0 bases, there was a span of 24 bases. There are 19 residues in the CDR3. The CDR3 nucleotides are TGTGCCATCAACTCAGACGGACGCGGTGCTTCCGCGAACACCGGGGAGCTGTTTTTT. Translation gives CAINSDGRGASANTGELFF.

This clone appeared a few times. CDR3 in amino acids: CASNHRAPTIQETQYF. CDR3 nucleotide sequence: TGTGCCAGCAACCACAGGGCACCTACAATCCAAGAGACCCAGTACTTC. The genes are TRBV7-8 and TRBJ2-5, with a weak D call TRBD1 (6 bases). CDR3 size: 16 residues. The germline V and J ends were trimmed by 7 bases and 1 base, with 19 bases remaining between them. Germline V gene sequence: CDR1 SGHVS, CDR2 FQNEAQ.

This sequence joins TRBV6-5 and TRBJ2-1; no definite D call. Trimming shortened V by 5 bases and J by 4 bases, and 9 bases separated the two germline ends. Germline V CDR1 and CDR2: MNHEY, SVGAGI. This CDR3 has 13 residues. Written as DNA, the CDR3 is TGTGCCAGCAGTCCTCCGGCGTACAATGAGCAGTTCTTC. Amino acids: CASSPPAYNEQFF.

This clone has just a few counts. The V and J genes are TRBV29-1 and TRBJ1-4, with a possible D match to TRBD1 (6 bases). The CDR3 runs to 13 residues. CDR1 and CDR2 from the germline V gene are SQVTM and ANQGSEA. Trimming stripped 4 bases from V and 8 bases from J, with 14 bases between. The CDR3 DNA is TGCAGCGTTGTTCGGGGGGGCGACGAAAAACTGTTTTTT. It codes for CSVVRGGDEKLFF.

This clone was seen only a few times. The rearrangement joins TRBV6-6 to TRBJ1-1; D gene ambiguous. This CDR3 comprises 13 residues. Germline assignment: CDR1 MNHNY and CDR2 SVGAGI (reference sequence). V dropped 2 bases and J dropped 0 bases, with 4 bases sitting between them. This chain's CDR3 is CASSYDLNTEAFF. The CDR3 DNA reads TGTGCCAGCAGTTACGATCTGAACACTGAAGCTTTCTTT.

The rearrangement links TRBV7-2 to TRBJ1-5; tentatively, D is TRBD1 (5 bases). This CDR3 is 14 amino acids long. V shed 7 bases and J shed 2 bases, with 12 bases lying between them. The germline V gene has CDR1 SGHTA and CDR2 FQGNSA. The DNA of the CDR3 is TGTGCCAGCACCACCGGGGCCGGCAATCAGCCCCAGCATTTT. This translates into CASTTGAGNQPQHF.

This clone has only a few counts. CDR3 nucleotides: TGTGCCAGCAGCCCAAGGGGTAGGGAGACCCAGTACTTC. Its translation: CASSPRGRETQYF. The genes are TRBV7-8 and TRBJ2-5; maybe TRBD1 (5 bases). The CDR3 runs to 13 residues. Germline loops: CDR1 SGHVS, CDR2 FQNEAQ. V lost 5 bases, J lost 5 bases, and 12 bases lay in between.

This clone was observed a few times. The V call is TRBV30, the J call TRBJ1-6; 8 bases are a match to TRBD1. CDR3 length: 13 amino acids. Losses at the gene ends were 7 bases for V and 7 bases for J; bases not matched to a gene: 6. Germline assignment: CDR1 GTSNPN and CDR2 SVGIG (reference sequence). As DNA, the CDR3 is TGTGCCTACGGACAGGGTGGAAATTCACCCCTCCACTTT. Its protein is CAYGQGGNSPLHF.

This clone was found a few times. The chain recombines TRBV18 with TRBJ2-1; 11 positions match TRBD2. Germline V gene data show CDR1 as KGHSH and CDR2 as LQKENI. The V segment lost 6 bases and the J segment 4 bases; nucleotides outside the gene matches: 2. This CDR3 is built from 14 residues. The CDR3 DNA reads as TGTGCCAGCTCTAGGACTAGCGGGTACAATGAGCAGTTCTTC. Encoded protein: CASSRTSGYNEQFF.

The rearrangement links TRBV5-4 to TRBJ1-4, with D possibly TRBD1 on 6 matching bases. Between the trimmed V and J ends, which lost 2 bases and 7 bases, there was a span of 12 bases. This CDR3 comprises 14 residues. The V gene's germline CDR1 is SGHNT and CDR2 YYREEE (reference sequence). CDR3 region: CASSFAGVREKLFF. The CDR3 bases are TGTGCCAGCAGCTTTGCAGGGGTCCGTGAAAAACTGTTTTTT.

This clone was counted only a few times. This chain connects TRBV25-1 to TRBJ2-7, with 10 bases identical to TRBD1. The CDR3 runs 16 residues. With 3 bases clipped from V and 2 bases from J, the junction kept 7 bases outside the gene matches. Germline CDR1 and CDR2: MGHDK and SYGVNS. The CDR3 coding sequence is TGTGCCAGCAGTGACCTCGACGGGACAGGGGCCTACGAGCAGTACTTC. This gives the protein CASSDLDGTGAYEQYF.

This clone was seen more than once but under ten times. V gene TRBV28 combines with J gene TRBJ2-7, with a weak D call TRBD1 (5 bases). Trimming pared 5 bases from V and 3 bases from J, leaving 20 bases between. The CDR3 runs to 16 residues. CDR1 is MDHEN and CDR2 is SYDVKM in the germline V gene. The CDR3 sequence is CASSLSGQLFIYEQYF. The CDR3 DNA follows: TGTGCCAGCAGTCTGTCAGGGCAGTTGTTTATCTACGAGCAGTACTTC.

The J gene is TRBJ2-2, the V gene TRBV29-1, with D unclear. The CDR3 totals 12 residues. Germline V gene lookup returns CDR1 SQVTM and CDR2 ANQGSEA. Trimming took off 4 bases at V and 1 base at J, with 4 bases between the two ends. CDR3: CSVAGNTGELFF. CDR3 nucleotide sequence: TGCAGCGTTGCCGGGAACACCGGGGAGCTGTTTTTT.